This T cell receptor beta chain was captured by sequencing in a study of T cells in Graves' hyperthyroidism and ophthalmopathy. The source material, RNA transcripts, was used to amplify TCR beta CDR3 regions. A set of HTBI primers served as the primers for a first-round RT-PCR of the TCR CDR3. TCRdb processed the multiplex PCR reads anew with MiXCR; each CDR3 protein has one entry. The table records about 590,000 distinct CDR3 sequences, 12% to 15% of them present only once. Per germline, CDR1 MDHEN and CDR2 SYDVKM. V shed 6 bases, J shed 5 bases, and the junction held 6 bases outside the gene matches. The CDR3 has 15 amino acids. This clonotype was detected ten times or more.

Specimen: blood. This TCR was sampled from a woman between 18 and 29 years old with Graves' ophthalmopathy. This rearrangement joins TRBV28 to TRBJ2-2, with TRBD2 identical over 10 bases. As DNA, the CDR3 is TGTGCCAGCAGCTACAGCGGGAGGGGTACCGGGGAGCTGTTTTTT. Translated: CASSYSGRGTGELFF.